Below are 6 T cell receptor beta chains sequenced from a single sample in a study of T cell repertoires in cytomegalovirus infection. For these receptors, no antigen is known. MiXCR, run by TCRdb on the reads, gives a single entry per CDR3 protein. The sample consists of some 500,000 distinct CDR3 sequences, around 30% of them appearing once. This specimen consisted of cultured PBMCs, obtained from culture after CMV antigen stimulation. These TCRs come from a human donor in good health (CMV status not recorded). Some clones in this sample may be carry-over from other donors' samples.

The V and J genes are TRBV7-2 and TRBJ2-1; a weak D match, TRBD1 (5 bases). The germline V gene encodes CDR1 SGHTA and CDR2 FQGNSA. V dropped 4 bases and J dropped 4 bases, with 14 bases sitting between them. The CDR3 is 15 residues long. CDR3 DNA: TGTGCCAGCAGCTCGGCAATAGGGGAATACAATGAGCAGTTCTTC. The encoded protein is CASSSAIGEYNEQFF.

This clonotype was observed at least ten times. V usage is TRBV7-2 and J usage is TRBJ2-5; D not certain. The germline gives CDR1 SGHTA, CDR2 FQGNSA. CDR3 length: 13 residues. Deletions cut 3 bases from V and 2 bases from J, with 7 bases between. The CDR3 DNA follows: TGTGCCAGCAGCTTCAACAGACAAGAGACCCAGTACTTC. Its protein is CASSFNRQETQYF.

This clonotype was observed a handful of times. The chain couples TRBV11-3 to TRBJ2-1; tentative D call: TRBD2 (6 bases). V lost 5 bases and J lost 5, with 16 bases in between. The CDR3 runs to 15 residues. Germline V gene sequence: CDR1 SGHNT, CDR2 YENEEA. CDR3 residues: CASSPLPLADNEQFF. The DNA for the CDR3 is TGTGCCAGCAGCCCCCTGCCCTTAGCGGACAATGAGCAGTTCTTC.

The rearrangement uses TRBV5-1 and TRBJ2-3; tentatively, D is TRBD1 (6 bases). The V end was cut by 4 bases, the J end by 4 bases, with 13 bases between. Germline loops: CDR1 SGHRS, CDR2 YFSETQ. This CDR3 has 14 amino acids. For the CDR3, the DNA is TGCGCCAGCAGCATTACCCCAGGGGCAGATACGCAGTATTTT. Encoded protein: CASSITPGADTQYF.

The V and J genes are TRBV6-5 and TRBJ1-1; TRBD1 matches 8 bases. The CDR3 runs to 13 residues. V gave up 5 bases and J gave up 6 bases; unmatched junction bases: 5. Germline values: CDR1 MNHEY, CDR2 SVGAGI. The CDR3 sequence is CASSPWTGSEAFF. The CDR3 DNA is TGTGCCAGCAGTCCCTGGACAGGGTCTGAAGCTTTCTTT.

The chain employs TRBV7-2 and TRBJ2-7; 8 positions agree with TRBD2. Trimming took 6 bases from V and 2 from J; bases not matched to a gene: 6. Germline-derived CDR1 and CDR2 are SGHTA and FQGNSA. The CDR3 has 14 amino acids. The CDR3 DNA follows: TGTGCCAGCAGTCTAGCGGGCTTGGCCTACGAGCAGTACTTC. Translating gives CASSLAGLAYEQYF.